The sequence of this T cell receptor beta chain was determined in a study of cytomegalovirus exposure and HLA in healthy donors (dated by TCRdb to 2016 to 2017). Background for the entire study: In an earlier analysis of under 750 of the donors, around 300 Gb of sequence data and 100 million or so unique TCR beta sequences from 150 million to 200 million T cells were reported. In an earlier analysis of about 590 of the donors, high-throughput TCR beta sequencing was used to judge whether each TCR beta V gene segment behaved as functional or pseudogenic. The number of typed donors differed by locus: roughly 629-640 for A, B, C, DRB1 and DQB1; 522 for DQA1; around 580 for DPA1; and about 470 for DPB1. Class I and class II HLA loci were covered by the typing at four-digit resolution. All discovery cohort repertoires had been generated using a single sequencing platform. The genetic ancestry cluster associated with self-reported Caucasian donors included 80% to 90% of the 300 to 450 genotyped donors. Among under 450 genotyped donors of the cohort, an average of around 240,000 unique TCR beta nucleotide sequences were sequenced per donor, around 20% of them non-productive. In the later analysis, no new phenotypic data were used to find candidate immune exposures; instead, reliance was placed on TCR beta sequences and their occurrence across donors. Four to six DR-DQ haplotypes were handled as single units for association and clustering, since linkage in the cohort was strong. In a later analysis, previously published TCR beta repertoires from several hundred donors were re-analyzed and high-resolution HLA genotyping was added so that TCR occurrence patterns could be studied. The study was designed to test whether signatures of past pathogen exposure could be identified by cataloging public T cell receptors. The T cell repertoires of roughly 660 subjects were profiled by immunosequencing and related to cytomegalovirus serostatus. In a later genetic analysis, genome-wide SNP genotypes for about three fifths of the roughly 670 donors were used, and that subset was treated as a discovery cohort. Around 320 gigabases of sequencing data and tens of millions of unique TCR sequences were included in an early release covering several hundred HLA-typed donors. High-throughput TCR immunosequencing, statistical association of individual TCRs with disease status, and machine learning were combined to predict cytomegalovirus infection status. Donor age, sex, ethnicity and CMV serostatus were collected together with the repertoire data. In addition to the first cohort of around 670 subjects, a separate validation cohort of approximately 130 different subjects was used.

CDR1 and CDR2 are drawn from the germline V gene: WSHSY, SAAADI. V loses 3 bases, J loses 3 bases, and the germline ends lie 6 bases apart. The CDR3 has 13 amino acids, counting the end cysteine and phenylalanine. Of the read, only the CDR3 DNA is kept; its 39 bases are in frame from base 1. In total, about 650 healthy bone marrow donors made up the cohort. Cohort members were all nominally healthy when sampled, although unrecorded immune exposures were likely present. The donor tested CMV seropositive and was one of the 289 seropositive cohort members. A peripheral blood sample was provided by each donor, and peripheral blood mononuclear cells were used for TCR beta sequencing. The Qiagen DNeasy Blood Extraction Kit was used to extract genomic DNA from the blood cell samples. Results the study describes overall, beyond this receptor: The authors suggested that the approach could potentially be generalized to other disease states and immunological phenotypes. Across donors, most TCR sequences were observed very rarely, whereas some public TCRs were present in many individuals. Because HLA typing was unavailable for some donors at each locus, only the typed subset was used in association tests. A later analysis found that most CMV-associated TCR beta chains appeared HLA-restricted, with HLA associations seemingly driven largely by CMV exposure. V-gene and J-gene trimming of TCR beta chains was associated with a missense DCLRE1C variant in a later genetic analysis, and the association was replicated in an independent cohort. Correlated functional status among segregating V segments might reflect linkage disequilibrium, but an unknown experimental factor could not be ruled out. A group of highly shared sequence variants was considered likely to be a technical artifact of the sequencing pipeline. Sequencing depth was assumed to be roughly uniform across donors in the presence/absence analyses, though that assumption may not hold. Specific HLA alleles were associated with 16,951 TCR beta sequences at a false discovery rate of 0.05 in a later analysis. According to a later analysis, TCR association rates differed among HLA loci, with DRB1 alleles showing the most associated TCRs and HLA-C alleles showing the fewest. An earlier analysis of approximately 530 of the donors showed that most TCR beta V segments appeared in productive rearrangements either about 87% or about 30% of the time, which broadly matched IMGT annotations. The earlier analysis of approximately 540 of the donors excluded approximately 17 rarely observed V segments, including chromosome 9 orphons, because counts were too low. The only immune exposure information available for the cohort was CMV serostatus. When HLA alleles, especially DR and DQ, strongly co-occurred, TCR associations were difficult to assign to individual alleles. In a later analysis, HLA-associated TCR beta chains showed more clonal expansion and lower generation probabilities than non-associated chains that were equally common. Because the 87-base-pair reads could not distinguish some IMGT-functional V segments, including TRBV6-2 and TRBV6-3, those segments were excluded. In a later genetic analysis, fewer N-insertions in productive TCRs were reported among donors in an Asian-associated ancestry cluster than the approximately 630-donor mean. A few of the identified cytomegalovirus-associated TCR beta chains were confirmed in vitro to be specific for cytomegalovirus antigens. In the study, some 160 TCR beta chains were listed as associated with cytomegalovirus. According to a later analysis, parvovirus B19, influenza, CMV and Epstein-Barr virus appeared linked to several top co-occurrence clusters. A further reported finding was that TCR beta sequences accurately predicted the HLA-A and HLA-B alleles for most subjects in the first cohort. In both the original and validation cohorts, the classifier was reported to diagnose cytomegalovirus status with high specificity and sensitivity. This cohort had only TCR beta chains sequenced, and the lack of alpha or paired-chain data limited which features could be detected.

This clone was seen a few times. Its binding antigen is unknown. The sample holds no much larger clone one base away, and base qualities are not on file. Receptors were amplified or captured by the immunoSEQ multiplex PCR assay. For the multiplex PCR, a mixture combining 60 forward primers for TCR Vbeta segments and 13 reverse primers for TCR Jbeta segments was used. The CDR3 region of rearranged TCR beta genes was amplified from genomic DNA by a multiplex PCR assay. The Illumina HiSeq System was used to sequence the amplified TCR beta libraries as 87-base-pair reads. For the original study's pipeline: A later analysis counted approximately 74 million unique TCR beta chains across the 690 or so repertoires, and some 11 million of these chains were shared by at least two donors. To remove PCR and sequencing errors, raw reads were error-corrected and collapsed into unique sequences using a nearest-neighbor algorithm that merged closely related sequences. V, D and J gene segments were assigned by aligning CDR3 sequences to IMGT reference sequences. For a sequence to be retained, a match of at least six nucleotides was required to both a V gene segment and a J gene segment. Rearrangements were called productive when the CDR3 lacked stop codons and stayed in frame with V and J; all others were non-productive. Following IMGT convention, CDR3 was defined as the stretch from the second conserved V-encoded cysteine to the conserved J-encoded phenylalanine. The earlier analysis of roughly 590 of the donors excluded sequences that lacked an unambiguous match to a single V gene segment. In an earlier analysis of several hundred of the donors, V segments were called functional above 56.7% productive rearrangements and were called segregating when the between-donor standard deviation exceeded 5%. A statistical classification framework was developed to diagnose cytomegalovirus status using the catalog of TCR beta chain sequences. In a later analysis, TCR nucleotide sequences were compared against IMGT/GENE-DB human TR gene sequences so that V and J genes could be assigned. The TCRdist pipeline was used in a later analysis to assign CDR3 sequences and most-parsimonious VDJ recombination scenarios. A later analysis defined each TCR beta chain by its CDR3 amino acid sequence plus V-gene family, and excluded reads lacking a unique V-gene family. A later analysis removed roughly 590 highly shared, low-generation-probability nucleotide sequences to deal with suspected cross-contamination and a sequencing artifact. A later analysis calculated a clonal expansion index for each public chain from normalized within-repertoire ranks of inferred template counts. A later analysis computed generation probabilities with a VDJ recombination model fitted to out-of-frame rearrangements, and checked the results against IGoR. A later analysis scored TCR-TCR, TCR-HLA and TCR-CMV co-occurrence with hypergeometric tests, applying a repertoire-size bias correction to TCR pairs. To estimate false discovery rates, a later analysis permuted the HLA or CMV assignments 20 times. In a later analysis, co-occurring TCRs were grouped using DBSCAN, and TCRdist sequence similarity was added for clustering within HLA-allele-positive subsets. Repertoires with fewer than 30,000 or more than 120,000 public chains were left out of co-occurrence clustering, as were a handful of repertoires with anomalous nucleotide sharing. TCRdb's version of the immuneACCESS table is confined to in-frame rearrangements and falls short of the full clone set. An unresolved V gene accounts for under half of the shortfall where checked; the remainder is of unknown origin. The D gene and trimming were derived from the DNA, and the V and J assignments and clone size from that table. Present in this sample are 250,000 to 350,000 clones, just over 85% of which were seen just once. The ten largest clonotypes hold 3.5% to 4.5% of the sample.

This sequence was found in a middle-aged man in good health and CMV-seropositive. The chain is made from TRBV10-2 and TRBJ1-5; TRBD1 is a weak D gene call, 5 bases matching. Sequences were obtained from PBMCs. The encoded CDR3 is CASSEQDNQPQHF. In nucleotide form, the sequence is TGCGCCAGCAGTGAACAGGACAATCAGCCCCAGCATTTT.